This TCR beta chain was sequenced during a study of blood T cell repertoires in COVID-19 (dated by TCRdb to the early 2020s). About the investigation overall: Samples covering the acute and convalescent phases of COVID-19 were provided by collaborators in the United States, Italy and Spain. The material from the prospective study consisted of cDNA or gDNA derived from T cells, B-cell-depleted T cells, or PBMCs. Deeply sampled blood TCRbeta repertoires from subjects exposed to, actively infected with, or recovered from COVID-19 were included in the dataset. The repertoires were released in a freely available public database meant as a resource for research on the immune response to SARS-CoV-2. The samples were drawn from two sources: the first 160 participants of the ongoing ImmuneRACE study, and approximately 1,300 subjects contributed by 6 global collaborators. The sample metadata nearly always contained a de-identified subject ID, COVID-19 status, age in years and sex. Where HLA class I and class II types were available, the types were taken from metadata supplied by the sample provider, not from assay-based typing. On the study overall, not on this receptor specifically: The amount of clinical and demographic metadata varied by source and participant and was provided uncurated.

Participants in the prospective study were enrolled through a virtual design, were aged roughly 18 to 90 years, and lived in approximately 25 United States geographic areas. Cohort assignment in the prospective study relied on participant-reported clinical history from a screening survey and a study questionnaire. Recovered participants in ImmuneRACE Cohort 3 were defined by two consecutive negative NP/OP PCR tests, clearance by a healthcare professional, or resolution of symptoms. In the prospective study, whole blood, serum and a nasopharyngeal or oropharyngeal swab were collected from each participant by mobile phlebotomists. Participants in the prospective study had the option to provide additional blood draws and questionnaires over a 2-month period. Prospective study blood samples were shipped either frozen or at room temperature before DNA extraction. CDR1 and CDR2, looked up from the germline V gene, are SGHDT and YYEEEE. Unmatched junction bases come to 6, with V trimmed by 4 bases and J by 7 bases. Reading from cysteine to phenylalanine, the CDR3 counts 14 amino acids. Only the CDR3 part of the read is kept: 42 bases, read in frame from the first base.

TCRbeta CDR3 regions were amplified from genomic DNA using the immunoSEQ Assay, a bias-controlled multiplex PCR. The published analysis was carried out like this. Within the assay, amplification of reference gene primers was used to estimate how many nucleated cells each sample contained. To quantify the absolute abundance of each unique TCRbeta CDR3 rearrangement, sequence reads were collapsed and filtered. For each sample, productive Simpson clonality was calculated as the square root of Simpson's diversity index over productive rearrangements. TCRdb carries this immuneACCESS record with in-frame sequences only. Its versions omit some clonotypes, under half of them owing to an unresolved V gene in the studies checked, with the rest unexplained. V and J calls and clone size are copied from that table; D and trimming were computed from the DNA. This sample comprises under 300,000 clones, 80% to 90% of them detected only once. The ten top clones hold 2% to 3% of the sample.

About this clone: Its antigen target is currently unknown. No much larger clonotype is one base removed from it; base qualities were not supplied.

Recombination linked TRBV5-6 to TRBJ2-5, with 11 bases aligning to TRBD2. Source material: PBMCs or T cells enriched from blood (not recorded which). This receptor was obtained from a woman under 30 who had recovered from COVID-19. The DNA sequence is TGTGCCAGCAGCCCTAGCGGGGGGCTTTGGACCCAGTACTTC. This yields the protein CASSPSGGLWTQYF.